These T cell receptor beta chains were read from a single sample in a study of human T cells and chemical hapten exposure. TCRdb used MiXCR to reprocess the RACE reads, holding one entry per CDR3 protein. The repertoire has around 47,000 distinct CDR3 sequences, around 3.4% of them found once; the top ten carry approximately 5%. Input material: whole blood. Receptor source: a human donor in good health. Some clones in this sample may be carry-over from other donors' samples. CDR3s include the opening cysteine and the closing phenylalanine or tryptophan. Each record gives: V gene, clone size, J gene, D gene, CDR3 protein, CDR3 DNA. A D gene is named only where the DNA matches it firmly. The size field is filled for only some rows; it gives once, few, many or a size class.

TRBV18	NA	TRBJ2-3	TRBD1	CASSPDREATQYF	TGTGCCAGCTCACCGGACAGGGAGGCTACGCAGTATTTT
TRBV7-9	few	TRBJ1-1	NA	CASSLAQGRGNTEAFF	TGTGCCAGCAGCTTAGCGCAGGGGCGAGGGAACACTGAAGCTTTCTTT
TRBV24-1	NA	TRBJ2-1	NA	CATSVGHGPYNEQFF	TGTGCCACCAGTGTCGGACACGGACCCTACAATGAGCAGTTCTTC
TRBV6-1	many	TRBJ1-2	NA	CASHRDYGYTF	TGTGCCAGCCACAGGGATTATGGCTACACCTTC
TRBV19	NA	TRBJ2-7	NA	CASSPSLEAYEQYF	TGTGCCAGTAGTCCGTCCCTGGAGGCTTACGAGCAGTACTTC
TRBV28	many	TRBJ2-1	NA	CASSADERPTYNEQFF	TGTGCCAGCAGTGCCGATGAGCGGCCAACCTACAATGAGCAGTTCTTC
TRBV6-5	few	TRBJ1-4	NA	CASSYRATNEKLFF	TGTGCCAGCAGTTACCGTGCAACTAATGAAAAACTGTTTTTT
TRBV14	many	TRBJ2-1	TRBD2	CASSQGLAGYNEQFF	TGTGCCAGCAGCCAAGGGCTAGCGGGGTACAATGAGCAGTTCTTC
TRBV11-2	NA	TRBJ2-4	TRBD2	CASSSGASGRLNIQYF	TGTGCCAGCAGCTCCGGCGCTAGCGGGAGACTTAACATTCAGTACTTC
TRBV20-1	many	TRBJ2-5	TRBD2	CSAPPSSGMGTQYF	TGCAGTGCCCCCCCGAGTAGCGGGATGGGGACCCAGTACTTC
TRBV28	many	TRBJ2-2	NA	CASRGQMNTGELFF	TGTGCCAGCAGAGGACAGATGAACACCGGGGAGCTGTTTTTT
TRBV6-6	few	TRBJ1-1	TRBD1	CASSNRGTAEAFF	TGTGCCAGCAGTAACAGGGGTACGGCTGAAGCTTTCTTT
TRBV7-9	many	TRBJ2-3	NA	CASSVGQNTDTQYF	TGTGCCAGCAGTGTGGGCCAGAACACAGATACGCAGTATTTT
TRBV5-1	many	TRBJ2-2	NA	CASSLAGAEGVELFF	TGCGCCAGCAGCTTGGCCGGAGCCGAAGGAGTGGAGCTGTTTTTT
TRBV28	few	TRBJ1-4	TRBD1	CASSSPGTGNEKLFF	TGTGCCAGCAGTTCCCCCGGGACAGGGAATGAAAAACTGTTTTTT
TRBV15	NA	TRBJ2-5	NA	CATSRDLGREETQYF	TGTGCCACCAGCAGAGATCTGGGCAGGGAAGAGACCCAGTACTTC
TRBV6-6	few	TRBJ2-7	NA	CASSYSGEFSYEQYF	TGTGCCAGCAGTTACTCCGGGGAGTTCTCCTACGAGCAGTACTTC